This TCR beta chain is from a study of PD-1 blockade in classical Hodgkin lymphoma. Time point described: cycle 4 day 1 (C4D1), after about 6 weeks of nivolumab. There was relapse after autologous stem cell transplantation in every patient, and there was variation in brentuximab vedotin exposure. In this sample, this clone turned up once. Libraries were prepared by immunoSEQ multiplex PCR; TCRdb keeps only in-frame clonotypes and omits some of them. The data hold around 25,000 clones, with over 60% observed a single time. The CDR3 has 14 residues. Germline CDR1 reads SGHTA; CDR2 reads FQGNSA. The V end lost 5 bases, the J end lost 3 bases, and 13 bases lay between the germline ends.

The J gene is TRBJ1-1, the V gene TRBV7-2; D is unresolved. This clonotype originated in a human donor with classical Hodgkin lymphoma. Material: peripheral blood mononuclear cells (PBMCs), obtained before the fourth cycle of nivolumab. CDR3 loop: CASSGRWGDTEAFF. CDR3 DNA sequence: TGTGCCAGCAGCGGTAGGTGGGGTGACACTGAAGCTTTCTTT.